The 19 T cell receptor beta chains presented below share a single source sample, sequenced in a study of blood T cell repertoires in COVID-19. The assay was immunoSEQ multiplex PCR, and TCRdb's table has in-frame clones only and misses some. The sample holds roughly 150,000 clones; around 73% are singletons and the top ten take roughly 11%. Sample: peripheral blood. Receptor source: a man aged 55-75 years who had recovered from COVID-19.

This clone appeared a single time. The V gene is TRBV5-4, the J gene TRBJ2-5; 7 bases are a match to TRBD2. Germline trimming cut 1 base from V and 0 bases from J; bases unmatched to any gene: 3. CDR1 SGHNT and CDR2 YYREEE come from the germline V gene (reference sequence). The CDR3 sequence is 15 residues long. CDR3: CASSLSGTYQETQYF. As DNA, the CDR3 is TGTGCCAGCAGCTTGAGCGGGACCTACCAAGAGACCCAGTACTTC.

V is TRBV6-2 or TRBV6-3 and J is TRBJ2-2; D possibly corresponds to TRBD1 (5 bases). Germline lookup yields CDR1 MNHEY and CDR2 SVGEGT. V lost 2 bases to trimming and J lost 1 base, with 11 bases between them. The CDR3 totals 16 residues. As DNA, the CDR3 is TGTGCCAGCAGTTACGGAACAGGATTGAACACCGGGGAGCTGTTTTTT. It translates to CASSYGTGLNTGELFF.

V and J are TRBV18 and TRBJ2-1, with D tentatively TRBD2 (6 bases). The V gene's germline CDR1 is KGHSH and CDR2 LQKENI. This CDR3 has 15 amino acids. V lost 1 base and J lost 7, with 14 bases in between. The CDR3 is CASSPQANRGNEQFF. CDR3 DNA sequence: TGTGCCAGCTCACCACAGGCCAATCGGGGGAATGAGCAGTTCTTC.

The V call is TRBV9, the J call TRBJ2-2; D uncertain. Looked up from germline, CDR1 is SGDLS and CDR2 is YYNGEE. The germline V and J ends were trimmed by 2 bases and 4 bases, with 12 bases remaining between them. The CDR3 covers 15 residues. CDR3 sequence reads: CASSVHRSGTGELFF. CDR3 in DNA: TGTGCCAGCAGCGTCCACAGATCTGGCACCGGGGAGCTGTTTTTT.

This clone turned up a few times. V usage is TRBV7-6 and J usage is TRBJ1-3, with 7 bases fitting TRBD1. The CDR3 extends over 16 amino acids. The V segment lost 3 bases and the J segment 2 bases; nucleotides outside the gene matches: 7. In germline, CDR1 is SGHVS, CDR2 FNYEAQ. CDR3 sequence reads: CASSLVGQLTGNTIYF. CDR3 bases: TGTGCCAGCAGCTTGGTGGGACAGTTGACTGGAAACACCATATATTTT.

This chain joins TRBV24-1 and TRBJ2-3, with no clear D. V was cut by 6 bases and J by 3 bases, with 15 bases left in between. CDR1 and CDR2 (germline): KGHDR, SFDVKD. The CDR3 contains 15 residues. The CDR3 nucleotides read TGTGCCACCAGTTCCCTTACCGCCGGGACAGATACGCAGTATTTT. Its protein is CATSSLTAGTDTQYF.

The chain uses TRBV27 and TRBJ2-7; the match to TRBD2 covers 9 bases. CDR3 length: 20 residues. V shed 2 bases, J shed 0 bases, and the junction held 17 bases outside the gene matches. Looked up from germline, CDR1 is MNHEY and CDR2 is SMNVEV (reference sequence). CDR3 coding DNA: TGTGCCAGCAGTTTACTTGCAGCGGGGGGTTCGGCGTCCTCCTCCTACGAGCAGTACTTC. Its protein is CASSLLAAGGSASSSYEQYF.

The rearrangement joins TRBV6-1 to TRBJ1-5; 9 positions match TRBD1. There are 16 residues in the CDR3. CDR1 and CDR2 (germline): MNHNS, SASEGT. V was pared by 2 bases and J by 7 bases, with 9 bases of the junction left unmatched. This CDR3 reads CASSEMDRGIGQPQHF. The DNA for the CDR3 is TGTGCCAGCAGTGAAATGGACAGGGGCATCGGACAGCCCCAGCATTTT.

DNA for the CDR3: TGTGCCACCAGCAGAGATTTAGGAGCCTACGAGCAGTACTTC. This encodes CATSRDLGAYEQYF. The chain couples TRBV15 to TRBJ2-7; unclear D gene. CDR1 LNHNV and CDR2 YYDKDF come from the germline V gene (reference sequence). This CDR3 is built from 14 residues. The V end lost 0 bases, the J end lost 2 bases, and 8 bases lay between the germline ends.

This chain links TRBV4-3 with TRBJ1-2, with D unresolved. V lost 5 bases, J lost 1 base, and 20 bases lay in between. CDR3 length equals 17 residues. Looked up from germline, CDR1 is LGHNA and CDR2 is YSLEER. The CDR3 bases are TGCGCCAGCAGCTCTGACACGGCGTCATCCCGTAACTATGGCTACACCTTC. Its protein product is CASSSDTASSRNYGYTF.

The CDR3 coding sequence is TGTGCCAGCAGCTCCTCTAGCGGGGGGACTCCCAAAAACATTCAGTACTTC. Translated, it gives CASSSSSGGTPKNIQYF. This chain connects TRBV7-2 to TRBJ2-4, with 11 bases lining up with TRBD2. The CDR3 contains 17 residues. Per germline, CDR1 SGHTA and CDR2 FQGNSA. The V gene end was trimmed by 4 bases and the J gene end by 2 bases; junction bases not matched to a gene: 7.

The rearrangement uses TRBV18 and TRBJ2-3, with 11 nucleotides matching TRBD1. The V and J ends lost 2 bases and 2 bases, in that order; junction bases with no gene match: 3. Germline values: CDR1 KGHSH, CDR2 LQKENI. This CDR3 contains 16 residues. DNA for the CDR3: TGTGCCAGCTCACCAAGGACAGGGGGCCTCACAGATACGCAGTATTTT. This encodes CASSPRTGGLTDTQYF.

The CDR3 sequence: CASSEVPGRGTEAFF. The CDR3 DNA reads as TGTGCCAGCAGTGAAGTGCCGGGGAGGGGGACTGAAGCTTTCTTT. This chain joins TRBV6-1 and TRBJ1-1; possible D gene TRBD1, 6 bases. Trimming removed 1 base at V and 5 bases at J, with 14 bases between. This CDR3 has 15 amino acids. Germline V gene sequence: CDR1 MNHNS, CDR2 SASEGT.

The chain joins TRBV29-1 to TRBJ2-7; 11 positions match TRBD1. The CDR3 is made up of 13 amino acids. Trimming took 8 bases from V and 2 from J; bases not matched to a gene: 5. In germline, CDR1 is SQVTM, CDR2 ANQGSEA. This chain's CDR3 is CSFSGQGAYEQYF. The CDR3 coding sequence is TGCAGCTTCTCGGGACAGGGGGCCTACGAGCAGTACTTC.

This clone was counted between two and nine times. This chain joins TRBV12-3 or TRBV12-4 and TRBJ2-7, with D maybe TRBD1 (5 bases). The V end was cut by 5 bases, the J end by 5 bases, with 13 bases between. CDR3 size: 13 residues. CDR3 DNA sequence: TGTGCCAGCAGTGCCTCCAGGGAACACGAGCAGTACTTC. Its translation: CASSASREHEQYF.

This chain connects TRBV28 to TRBJ1-1; perhaps TRBD1 as D (6 bases). The ends were cut back, 2 bases at V and 1 base at J, with 11 bases in the middle. CDR3 length: 15 residues. Germline V gene sequence: CDR1 MDHEN, CDR2 SYDVKM. This CDR3 reads CASSLPIQGNTEAFF. The DNA for the CDR3 is TGTGCCAGCAGTTTACCAATACAGGGGAACACTGAAGCTTTCTTT.

The V gene is TRBV2, the J gene TRBJ1-5; 7 nucleotides line up with TRBD1. The germline V gene encodes CDR1 SNHLY and CDR2 FYNNEI. The ends lost 7 bases at V and 8 bases at J; junction bases unmatched: 8. CDR3 length equals 13 residues. CDR3 protein: CASMTGLSEPQHF. For the CDR3, the DNA is TGTGCCAGCATGACAGGGCTATCAGAGCCCCAGCATTTT.

The chain employs TRBV4-1 and TRBJ2-1; 11 bases match TRBD2. Germline CDR1 reads MGHRA; CDR2 reads YSYEKL. V was clipped by 3 bases and J by 7 bases; unmatched bases: 8. The CDR3 length is 16 residues. Here the CDR3 DNA reads TGCGCCAGCAGCCACTTAACTAGCGGGAGTCAGAATGAGCAGTTCTTC. This codes for CASSHLTSGSQNEQFF.

The rearrangement links TRBV7-2 to TRBJ2-6; D gene ambiguous. Trimming removed 11 bases at V and 0 bases at J, with 5 bases between. Germline V gives CDR1 SGHTA, CDR2 FQGNSA. The CDR3 contains 12 residues. CDR3: CAAGSGANVLTF. CDR3 coding DNA: TGTGCCGCAGGCTCTGGGGCCAACGTCCTGACTTTC.